The 16 T cell receptor beta chains reported below all come from one sample, sequenced in a study of T-cell memory formation after mild COVID-19. TCRdb reprocessed the 5' RACE reads with MiXCR, giving one entry per CDR3 protein. The sample yields 500,000 to 550,000 distinct CDR3 sequences, roughly 22% seen once. Sequencing input: PBMCs or a T cell subset sorted from them (not recorded which). Receptors originate from an adult woman who had mild COVID-19 (a few samples of this study predate the infection). Cell type and time point are not known.

In DNA form, the CDR3 reads TGTGCCAGCAGCCAAGTACAGGGTACCAGCTCCTACGAGCAGTACTTC. Translation: CASSQVQGTSSYEQYF. The chain employs TRBV14 and TRBJ2-7, with a tentative D call TRBD1 (6 bases). CDR1 and CDR2 from the germline V gene are SGHDN and FVKESK. Trimming shortened V by 1 base and J by 0 bases, and 13 bases separated the two germline ends. The CDR3 extends over 16 amino acids. Filled out from reference TRBV14 and TRBJ2-7, the complete variable domain reads EAGVTQFPSHSVIEKGQTVTLRCDPISGHDNLYWYRRVMGKEIKFLLHFVKESKQDESGMPNNRFLAERTGGTYSTLKVQPAELEDSGVYFCASSQVQGTSSYEQYFGPGTRLTVT.

The chain recombines TRBV20-1 with TRBJ1-4, with 7 nucleotides matching TRBD1. Germline CDR1 and CDR2: DFQATT and SNEGSKA (reference sequence). The V and J ends lost 4 bases and 5 bases, in that order; junction bases with no gene match: 7. CDR3 length equals 14 residues. The CDR3, as DNA: TGCAGTGCTATCCTACAGGGGCGGAATGAAAAACTGTTTTTT. Its protein is CSAILQGRNEKLFF.

This clonotype was seen at least ten times. V usage is TRBV9 and J usage is TRBJ2-5; 15 nucleotides align to TRBD2. Germline assignment: CDR1 SGDLS and CDR2 YYNGEE. V lost 3 bases and J lost 5; bases outside the gene matches: 5. The CDR3 consists of 16 residues. The CDR3 region is CASSGTSGGAVETQYF. The CDR3 coding sequence is TGTGCCAGCAGCGGGACTAGCGGGGGGGCCGTTGAGACCCAGTACTTC.

This clonotype turned up a few times. The chain couples TRBV18 to TRBJ2-3, with D perhaps being TRBD1 or TRBD2 (6 bases each). Per germline, CDR1 KGHSH and CDR2 LQKENI. V gave up 9 bases and J gave up 2 bases, with 18 bases separating them. The CDR3 has 15 residues. The CDR3 loop reads CASSSRRGATDTQYF. The CDR3 coding sequence is TGTGCCAGTTCCTCCCGTAGGGGGGCCACAGATACGCAGTATTTT. The complete variable domain, with remaining parts taken from reference TRBV18 and TRBJ2-3, reads NAGVMQNPRHLVRRRGQEARLRCSPMKGHSHVYWYRQLPEEGLKFMVYLQKENIIDESGMPKERFSAEFPKEGPSILRIQQVVRGDSAAYFCASSSRRGATDTQYFGPGTRLTVL.

The chain employs TRBV5-1 and TRBJ2-3; D is possibly TRBD1 (5 bases). Trimming stripped 2 bases from V and 0 bases from J, with 10 bases between. This CDR3 comprises 15 residues. Germline V gene lookup returns CDR1 SGHRS and CDR2 YFSETQ. The CDR3 DNA is TGCGCCAGCAGCTTCCAAGACAGTAGCACAGATACGCAGTATTTT. This translates into CASSFQDSSTDTQYF.

The V gene is TRBV7-2, the J gene TRBJ2-3; D is unresolved. Trimming took off 1 base at V and 1 base at J, with 12 bases between the two ends. The CDR3 is made up of 16 amino acids. Germline V gene data show CDR1 as SGHTA and CDR2 as FQGNSA. This CDR3 is CASSLDGRLRTDTQYF. Here the CDR3 DNA reads TGTGCCAGCAGCTTAGATGGTCGACTCCGCACAGATACGCAGTATTTT.

This clonotype was seen ten or more times. The CDR3 reads CAISNGPPSYEQYF. CDR3 bases: TGTGCCATCAGTAACGGACCCCCCTCCTACGAGCAGTACTTC. V and J are TRBV10-3 and TRBJ2-7; D gene ambiguous. V was shortened by 5 bases and J by 0 bases, with 11 bases between the two germline ends. Per germline, CDR1 ENHRY and CDR2 SYGVKD. The CDR3 totals 14 residues.

The chain has TRBV2 and TRBJ2-1, with TRBD1 identical over 8 bases. CDR1 SNHLY and CDR2 FYNNEI come from the germline V gene. This CDR3 comprises 14 residues. V lost 1 base to trimming and J lost 6 bases; unmatched junction nucleotides: 2. DNA of the CDR3: TGTGCCAGCAGTGAAGGGACAGGGTCCAATGAGCAGTTCTTC. Protein product: CASSEGTGSNEQFF. Looking up the rest from reference TRBV2 and TRBJ2-1 gives the full variable domain: EPEVTQTPSHQVTQMGQEVILRCVPISNHLYFYWYRQILGQKVEFLVSFYNNEISEKSEIFDDQFSVERPDGSNFTLKIRSTKLEDSAMYFCASSEGTGSNEQFFGPGTRLTVL.

This clonotype was counted between two and nine times. V usage is TRBV5-1 and J usage is TRBJ1-1; TRBD1 matches at 12 bases. After removal of 4 bases from V and 6 bases from J, the junction contained 4 bases not matched to a gene. The CDR3 runs to 14 residues. Germline-derived CDR1 and CDR2 are SGHRS and YFSETQ. The CDR3 region is CASSIGTGGPEAFF. CDR3 coding DNA: TGCGCCAGCAGCATCGGGACAGGGGGCCCTGAAGCTTTCTTT. Combining the CDR3 with reference TRBV5-1 and TRBJ1-1 gives the whole variable domain KAGVTQTPRYLIKTRGQQVTLSCSPISGHRSVSWYQQTPGQGLQFLFEYFSETQRNKGNFPGRFSGRQFSNSRSEMNVSTLELGDSALYLCASSIGTGGPEAFFGQGTRLTVV.

This clonotype was found a few times. The rearrangement links TRBV3-1 to TRBJ2-7; D remains ambiguous. Between the trimmed V and J ends, which lost 2 bases and 7 bases, there was a span of 6 bases. CDR3 length: 11 residues. The V gene's germline CDR1 is LGHDT and CDR2 YNNKEL (reference sequence). The CDR3: CASSQSWEQYF. CDR3 nucleotide sequence: TGTGCCAGCAGCCAATCGTGGGAGCAGTACTTC.

This rearrangement joins TRBV4-2 to TRBJ1-1; the D gene is possibly TRBD1 (5 bases). V was pared by 3 bases and J by 5 bases, with 19 bases between. This CDR3 spans 16 amino acids. Germline values: CDR1 LGHNA, CDR2 YNFKEQ. CDR3 DNA: TGTGCCAGCAGCCATTTGGGGGACCCGAGGGAGACTGAAGCTTTCTTT. It yields the protein CASSHLGDPRETEAFF.

The CDR3 spells CAISVLGQGSSYEQYF. CDR3 DNA: TGTGCCATCAGTGTACTGGGACAGGGTAGCTCCTACGAGCAGTACTTC. The rearrangement uses TRBV10-3 and TRBJ2-7; 9 positions agree with TRBD1. Unmatched junction bases numbered 7, after V lost 4 bases and J lost 0 bases. The CDR3 is 16 residues long. Germline values: CDR1 ENHRY, CDR2 SYGVKD.

This chain uses TRBV7-9 with TRBJ2-1, with 8 bases identical to TRBD2. Trimming removed 6 bases from V and 2 bases from J; junction bases left unmatched: 9. Germline loops: CDR1 SEHNR, CDR2 FQNEAQ (reference sequence). The CDR3 is made up of 16 amino acids. As DNA, the CDR3 is TGTGCCAGCAGACCCCCGGGTAGCGGGGCCTACAATGAGCAGTTCTTC. Residues: CASRPPGSGAYNEQFF. The variable domain in full, with the rest retrieved from reference TRBV7-9 and TRBJ2-1, is DTGVSQNPRHKITKRGQNVTFRCDPISEHNRLYWYRQTLGQGPEFLTYFQNEAQLEKSRLLSDRFSAERPKGSFSTLEIQRTEQGDSAMYLCASRPPGSGAYNEQFFGPGTRLTVL.

There are many counts of this clonotype. V is TRBV7-3 and J is TRBJ1-2, with TRBD1 matching 8 bases. The CDR3 contains 13 residues. Germline CDR1 is SGHTA and CDR2 is FQGTGA. The trim removed 5 bases at V and 6 bases at J, leaving 5 bases unmatched. Here the CDR3 DNA reads TGTGCCAGCAGCCCCAGGACAGGGAATGGCTACACCTTC. Residues: CASSPRTGNGYTF.

This clonotype was recorded many times. The chain employs TRBV7-6 and TRBJ2-3; tentatively, D is TRBD2 (5 bases). Trimming stripped 5 bases from V and 6 bases from J, with 21 bases between. Germline V CDR1 and CDR2: SGHVS, FNYEAQ. There are 16 residues in the CDR3. The CDR3 sequence: CASSDHPGILSDTQYF. CDR3 DNA sequence: TGTGCCAGCAGCGACCACCCGGGGATCCTTTCCGATACGCAGTATTTT.

As concerns this clonotype: Its ends do not fully match the called genes, so a read error is possible. The V call is TRBV7-9, the J call TRBJ1-4; possible D gene TRBD1, 6 bases. Germline V gene lookup returns CDR1 SEHNR and CDR2 FQNEAQ (reference sequence). The CDR3 is 15 amino acids. The CDR3 sequence: CASRLGDTTNEKLFF. CDR3 DNA sequence: TGTGCCAGCAGATTAGGGGACACAACTAATGAAAAACTGTTTTTT.